This T cell receptor beta chain was observed in a study of shared clonotypes between healthy human individuals. The V and J ends lost 4 bases and 3 bases respectively, with 12 bases between them. The CDR3 consists of 15 residues. Germline loops: CDR1 SNHLY, CDR2 FYNNEI. Study-wide results and limits: The study found approximately 5% of naive CD4 clonotypes shared across a few donors. Among non-shared clonotypes, generation probabilities were lower than among those shared by all four donors.

In the sorted-subset replicate PCRs, roughly 210 ng DNA, around 32,000 T cell genomes, was used. TCRdb's table, derived via immunoSEQ multiplex PCR, lists solely in-frame clones and lacks some. The sample records approximately 620,000 clones, around 97% being singletons. CD4+ cells yielded CD45RA+ naive and CD45RA-negative memory subsets. As for this clone: Its antigen is currently unknown.

The TCR comes from a woman aged 30 to 39 in good health. The chain uses TRBV2 and TRBJ2-2; D might be TRBD1 or TRBD2, each matching 6 bases. The sample taken for sequencing was naive CD4+ T cells sorted from blood. The subset: CD45RA+ positively selected. Written as DNA, the CDR3 is TGTGCCAGCAGTGCATCGGGGGCGGACACCGGGGAGCTGTTTTTT. Residues: CASSASGADTGELFF.